Each of the 6 T cell receptor beta chains below was sequenced from the same sample in a study of early T cells in non-severe SARS-CoV-2 infection. Each CDR3 protein gets one entry after TCRdb re-called the 5' RACE reads with MiXCR. This sample carries roughly 66,000 distinct CDR3 sequences, around 9% of them seen once, and the ten largest clones take 3% to 3.5%. The sample was whole blood. The receptors originated from an adult who was a healthcare worker with PCR-confirmed SARS-CoV-2 infection or an uninfected control (not recorded which).

This clonotype was observed a handful of times. V is TRBV4-1 and J is TRBJ2-6; the D is unclear. The CDR3 length is 15 residues. Trimming took off 1 base at V and 0 bases at J, with 4 bases between the two ends. The germline CDR1 and CDR2 sequences are MGHRA and YSYEKL. For the CDR3, the DNA is TGCGCCAGCAGCCAAGTTATCTCTGGGGCCAACGTCCTGACTTTC. It codes for CASSQVISGANVLTF.

V and J are TRBV28 and TRBJ2-5; the match to TRBD1 covers 11 bases. V was clipped by 6 bases and J by 4 bases; unmatched bases: 7. Germline loops: CDR1 MDHEN, CDR2 SYDVKM. CDR3 length: 15 amino acids. This CDR3 is CASSGRDRGGETQYF. DNA of the CDR3: TGTGCCAGCAGCGGCCGGGACAGGGGGGGAGAGACCCAGTACTTC.

This clonotype occurred many times. V is TRBV20-1 and J is TRBJ1-4; no reliable D call. Germline CDR1 and CDR2: DFQATT and SNEGSKA (reference sequence). The CDR3 runs 17 residues. V was pared by 0 bases and J by 3 bases, with 17 bases between. The DNA for the CDR3 is TGCAGTGCTAGAGATGCGGAGGATGTTTGGGCTAATGAAAAACTGTTTTTT. It specifies CSARDAEDVWANEKLFF.

The sample holds many counts of this clonotype. The chain joins TRBV3-1 to TRBJ1-1, with D maybe TRBD1 (5 bases). Trimming left V 4 bases short and J 5 bases short, with 14 bases between. The CDR3 spans 14 residues. Germline assignment: CDR1 LGHDT and CDR2 YNNKEL (reference sequence). The CDR3 DNA is TGTGCCAGCAGCCTGAGGGCACGGGGGACTGAAGCTTTCTTT. Protein: CASSLRARGTEAFF. Full variable domain (missing parts from reference TRBV3-1 and TRBJ1-1): DTAVSQTPKYLVTQMGNDKSIKCEQNLGHDTMYWYKQDSKKFLKIMFSYNNKELIINETVPNRFSPKSPDKAHLNLHINSLELGDSAVYFCASSLRARGTEAFFGQGTRLTVV.

This sequence joins TRBV15 and TRBJ2-7; D is perhaps TRBD1 (6 bases). Trimming cost V 0 bases and J 2 bases, with 8 bases left between them. CDR1 is LNHNV and CDR2 is YYDKDF in the germline V gene (reference sequence). The CDR3 totals 14 residues. CDR3 region: CATSRDRGAYEQYF. In nucleotides, the CDR3 is TGTGCCACCAGCAGAGACAGGGGAGCCTACGAGCAGTACTTC.

This clonotype was detected many times. The rearrangement links TRBV29-1 to TRBJ1-5; 8 bases line up with TRBD1. J was trimmed by 5 bases and V by 3 bases; bases with no gene match: 0. Germline CDR1 SQVTM, CDR2 ANQGSEA. The CDR3 loop spans 12 amino acids. The CDR3, as DNA: TGCAGCGTTGACAGGGGGCATCAGCCCCAGCATTTT. Protein sequence: CSVDRGHQPQHF.